The subject of this entry is one T cell receptor (beta chain). What it binds is unknown. The data were produced by immunoSEQ multiplex PCR, yet TCRdb's version contains in-frame clones alone and is incomplete. This table has 35,000 to 45,000 clones, 75% to 90% appearing once. The data derive from a study of OX40 agonist ivuxolimab in advanced cancers. The V end lost 7 bases, the J end lost 3 bases, and 19 bases lay between the germline ends. Per the germline V gene, CDR1 is MNHNS and CDR2 is SASEGT. CDR3 length: 15 amino acids. Findings and limits, study-wide: CD4+ and CD8+ blood T cells expanded clonally by week 6 at 0.1 to 3.0 mg/kg.

This sequence originates from an adult with an advanced solid tumor such as melanoma, head and neck, liver or kidney cancer. Sequenced here: CD4+ or CD8+ T cells sorted from blood, sampled in a trial of the OX40 agonist ivuxolimab. V gene TRBV6-1 combines with J gene TRBJ2-7; D might be TRBD1 or TRBD2, each matching 5 bases. CDR3 residues: CASTRKSGTVYEQYF. CDR3 DNA sequence: TGTGCCAGCACCAGAAAATCCGGGACGGTCTACGAGCAGTACTTC.